This T cell receptor beta chain was sequenced for a study of blood T cell repertoires in COVID-19. Background on the study: Two consecutive negative NP/OP PCR tests, clearance, or resolved symptoms defined Cohort 3 recovery. PBMCs, B-cell-depleted T cells, or T cells were the source of the cDNA or gDNA that made up the material.

This clone was detected ten times or more. The germline V gene encodes CDR1 SNHLY and CDR2 FYNNEI. CDR3 length equals 13 residues. The V gene end was trimmed by 6 bases and the J gene end by 13 bases; junction bases not matched to a gene: 13. The method was immunoSEQ multiplex PCR; TCRdb's version includes in-frame clones alone and lacks a portion of them. This repertoire shows some 180,000 clones, about 80% found once; its top ten account for 15% to 20%. The participants were between about 18 and 95 years old and came from about two dozen US areas. V gene TRBV2 combines with J gene TRBJ2-7; 9 positions match TRBD2. Sequenced: PBMCs or T cells enriched from blood (not recorded which). The TCR comes from a woman in her sixties or seventies in a cohort exposed to, infected with or recovered from COVID-19 (not recorded which). The CDR3 nucleotides read TGTGCCAGCAGGGAATTTAGCGGGAGAACAGTTTACTTC. Translated: CASREFSGRTVYF.